The rows below give T cell receptor beta chains drawn from one sample of a study of identical twins. TCRdb re-called the 5' RACE reads through MiXCR, storing one row per CDR3 protein. The sample has roughly 770,000 distinct CDR3 sequences; roughly 20% are singletons. This sample also appeared in a second study, on T cells expressing NK-cell markers.

Sequenced material: PBMCs. Receptor source: a young woman in good health. The CDR3 runs from the conserved cysteine through the conserved F or W. A D gene is named only where the DNA matches it firmly. Part of the rows lack a size; the others show once, few, many or a class for expanded clones.

TRBV7-3	TRBD1	TRBJ1-1	-	CASSLTHRGRPFF	TGTGCCAGCAGCTTAACCCACAGGGGGAGACCTTTCTTT
TRBV7-9	TRBD2	TRBJ2-1	few	CASSGLARNEQFF	TGTGCCAGCAGCGGACTAGCGAGAAATGAGCAGTTCTTC
TRBV6-1	-	TRBJ2-3	-	CASSGPIGSTDTQYF	TGTGCCAGCTCGGGACCCATAGGGAGCACAGATACGCAGTATTTT
TRBV20-1	TRBD2	TRBJ2-3	-	CSALTSGGAQDTQYF	TGCAGTGCTCTGACTAGCGGGGGGGCCCAAGATACGCAGTATTTT
TRBV9	TRBD2	TRBJ2-7	-	CASSVATSDREQYF	TGTGCCAGCAGCGTAGCGACTAGCGACCGAGAGCAGTACTTC
TRBV15	-	TRBJ2-7	-	CATSSQTGSYEQYF	TGTGCCACCAGCAGCCAGACAGGCAGCTACGAGCAGTACTTC
TRBV2	-	TRBJ2-5	-	CATKQFLGETQYF	TGTGCCACCAAGCAATTCTTGGGAGAGACCCAGTACTTC
TRBV30	-	TRBJ1-1	few	CAWFPGNTEAFF	TGTGCCTGGTTCCCGGGGAACACTGAAGCTTTCTTT
TRBV5-1	-	TRBJ2-3	-	CASSLEYGRGDTQYF	TGCGCCAGCAGCTTGGAATACGGGCGGGGAGATACGCAGTATTTT
TRBV5-5	-	TRBJ2-3	few	CASSLEEGVNTQYF	TGTGCCAGCAGCTTGGAGGAGGGGGTGAATACGCAGTATTTT
TRBV7-2	TRBD1	TRBJ2-7	-	CASSYRQGNYEQYF	TGTGCCAGCAGCTACAGACAGGGGAACTACGAGCAGTACTTC
TRBV12-3/TRBV12-4	TRBD2	TRBJ2-7	-	CASSLARTSGYEQYF	TGTGCCAGCAGTTTAGCCCGGACTAGCGGCTACGAGCAGTACTTC
TRBV20-1	-	TRBJ2-1	-	CSAGHGSEPYNEQFF	TGCAGTGCTGGGCACGGTAGCGAACCCTACAATGAGCAGTTCTTC
TRBV20-1	-	TRBJ1-2	-	CSARVVGLKINYGYTF	TGCAGTGCTAGAGTCGTCGGATTAAAAATAAACTATGGCTACACCTTC
TRBV7-9	TRBD1	TRBJ2-7	-	CASSARDRGYYEQYF	TGTGCCAGCAGCGCCCGGGACAGGGGATACTACGAGCAGTACTTC
TRBV11-2	-	TRBJ2-7	few	CASMRASSYEQYF	TGTGCCAGCATGCGTGCGAGCTCCTACGAGCAGTACTTC
TRBV27	TRBD1	TRBJ2-7	few	CASSLKGQGGQYEQYF	TGTGCCAGCAGTTTGAAGGGACAGGGGGGACAATACGAGCAGTACTTC
TRBV5-1	TRBD1	TRBJ2-7	-	CASSSAGTGGYEQYF	TGCGCCAGCAGCTCGGCCGGGACAGGGGGTTACGAGCAGTACTTC
TRBV5-1	-	TRBJ2-2	-	CASSWDGPATGELFF	TGCGCCAGCAGCTGGGACGGACCAGCCACCGGGGAGCTGTTTTTT
TRBV20-1	TRBD2	TRBJ2-1	few	CSVLVAGGNEQFF	TGCAGTGTCCTAGTAGCGGGGGGAAATGAGCAGTTCTTC
TRBV7-3	-	TRBJ1-1	few	CASSLGPSLNTEAFF	TGTGCCAGCAGCTTGGGGCCTTCGTTGAACACTGAAGCTTTCTTT
TRBV27	TRBD2	TRBJ2-3	-	CASSILAGGPSPRDTQYF	TGTGCCAGCAGTATTCTAGCGGGAGGGCCCTCTCCACGCGATACGCAGTATTTT
TRBV4-2	-	TRBJ2-7	few	CASSQEAGSGVSYEQYF	TGTGCCAGCAGCCAAGAGGCAGGGTCGGGGGTCTCCTACGAGCAGTACTTC
TRBV5-1	TRBD2	TRBJ2-5	-	CASSPYSGRARETQYF	TGCGCCAGCAGCCCCTATAGCGGGCGGGCCAGGGAGACCCAGTACTTC
TRBV11-2	-	TRBJ2-3	few	CASSLGSGGNFLDTQYF	TGTGCCAGCAGCTTAGGTTCCGGCGGGAACTTCCTAGATACGCAGTATTTT
TRBV6-6	-	TRBJ2-7	few	CASRKGNYEQYF	TGTGCCAGCAGAAAAGGGAACTACGAGCAGTACTTC
TRBV20-1	-	TRBJ2-1	-	CSAQGLAHYNEQFF	TGCAGTGCCCAGGGGCTAGCGCACTACAATGAGCAGTTCTTC
TRBV29-1	TRBD2	TRBJ2-1	few	CSVVGLPGGEQFF	TGCAGCGTGGTGGGACTGCCGGGGGGTGAGCAGTTCTTC
TRBV21-1	-	TRBJ2-7	-	CASKRVGWNEQYF	TGTGCCAGCAAACGGGTAGGGTGGAACGAGCAGTACTTC
TRBV27	-	TRBJ2-2	few	CASSLAPNGGSRGELFF	TGTGCCAGCAGTTTAGCCCCTAACGGGGGTAGTCGGGGGGAGCTGTTTTTT
TRBV10-2	TRBD2	TRBJ2-7	few	CASSESWGSGGPRSYEQYF	TGCGCCAGCAGTGAGTCCTGGGGTAGCGGGGGGCCTCGTTCCTACGAGCAGTACTTC
TRBV7-9	-	TRBJ2-2	few	CASSPQSGPYTGELFF	TGTGCCAGCAGCCCCCAGTCCGGGCCCTACACCGGGGAGCTGTTTTTT
TRBV3-1	-	TRBJ2-1	-	CASSQTKGPLGGEQFF	TGTGCCAGCAGCCAAACAAAGGGCCCACTAGGCGGTGAGCAGTTCTTC
TRBV29-1	TRBD1	TRBJ2-7	-	CSVETGESYEQYF	TGCAGCGTTGAGACAGGGGAGTCCTACGAGCAGTACTTC
TRBV15	TRBD2	TRBJ2-4	-	CATSKGTSVTQYF	TGTGCCACCAGCAAAGGGACTAGCGTTACTCAGTACTTC
TRBV7-9	-	TRBJ2-7	few	CASKAASSSYEQYF	TGTGCCAGCAAGGCGGCTAGCAGCTCCTACGAGCAGTACTTC
TRBV20-1	-	TRBJ1-3	many	CSALNSGVRGPGNTIYF	TGCAGTGCTTTAAATTCGGGAGTAAGGGGACCTGGAAACACCATATATTTT
TRBV6-1	TRBD1	TRBJ1-2	-	CASSRQGENYGYTF	TGTGCCAGCAGTCGACAGGGAGAGAACTATGGCTACACCTTC
TRBV5-1	-	TRBJ2-7	-	CASSPVGGPYEQYF	TGCGCCAGCAGCCCAGTCGGTGGTCCCTACGAGCAGTACTTC
TRBV6-2/TRBV6-3	-	TRBJ1-1	few	CASSYTIKGTAFF	TGTGCCAGCAGTTACACCATAAAAGGTACGGCTTTCTTT
TRBV6-5	TRBD2	TRBJ2-1	-	CASSFGGRVTYNEQFF	TGTGCCAGCAGTTTCGGGGGGAGGGTCACCTACAATGAGCAGTTCTTC
TRBV7-2	TRBD1	TRBJ2-7	few	CASSLGDRRTYEQYF	TGTGCCAGCAGCCTTGGGGACAGGCGAACCTACGAGCAGTACTTC
TRBV5-1	-	TRBJ2-1	few	CASSPGVAANNEQFF	TGCGCCAGCAGCCCCGGGGTAGCGGCCAACAATGAGCAGTTCTTC
TRBV7-9	-	TRBJ2-1	many	CASLLSGGPSYNEQFF	TGTGCCAGCCTCCTTTCCGGGGGACCGTCCTACAATGAGCAGTTCTTC
TRBV27	-	TRBJ2-7	few	CASSSLSGDEQYF	TGTGCCAGCAGTTCCCTTAGCGGAGACGAGCAGTACTTC
TRBV27	-	TRBJ2-1	-	CASTAWQDNEQFF	TGTGCCAGCACCGCGTGGCAGGACAATGAGCAGTTCTTC
TRBV11-3	TRBD2	TRBJ2-1	-	CASSLTSGGPPPDEQFF	TGTGCCAGCAGCTTAACTAGCGGGGGGCCACCTCCCGATGAGCAGTTCTTC
TRBV5-5	-	TRBJ1-1	once	CASSSTGGKAFF	TGTGCCAGCAGCTCCACCGGGGGGAAAGCTTTCTTT
TRBV4-2	-	TRBJ1-4	few	CASSQDWQINEKLFF	TGTGCCAGCAGCCAAGATTGGCAGATTAATGAAAAACTGTTTTTT
TRBV20-1	-	TRBJ2-5	-	CSPYRKETQYF	TGCAGCCCTTACCGGAAAGAGACCCAGTACTTC
TRBV5-1	-	TRBJ2-1	-	CASSQEAVGSYNEQFF	TGCGCCAGCAGCCAGGAAGCGGTAGGATCCTACAATGAGCAGTTCTTC
TRBV9	TRBD2	TRBJ2-3	-	CASSVARSGGTDTQYF	TGTGCCAGCAGCGTAGCCCGTAGCGGGGGCACAGATACGCAGTATTTT
TRBV5-4	-	TRBJ2-7	many	CASSLGSTEQYF	TGTGCCAGCAGCTTGGGGTCCACCGAGCAGTACTTC
TRBV24-1	-	TRBJ1-1	many	CATSDQNTEAFF	TGTGCCACCAGTGATCAGAACACTGAAGCTTTCTTT
TRBV7-2	-	TRBJ2-5	few	CASSLGVQQTQYF	TGTGCCAGCAGCTTAGGGGTTCAACAGACCCAGTACTTC